These 17 T cell receptor beta chains share one sample of origin, sequenced in a study of graft-versus-host responses after intestinal transplantation. TCRdb keeps only in-frame clones here, not all; method: immunoSEQ multiplex PCR. The sample lists approximately 60,000 clones, more than 90% occurring once. These receptors have no known antigen. The sequenced sample was unstimulated CD8+ T cells sorted from spleen or lymph node cells, obtained before transplant. These receptors were taken from a human donor who was the organ donor for an intestinal transplant.

The rearrangement joins TRBV7-3 to TRBJ2-5; D gene uncertain. Germline loops: CDR1 SGHTA, CDR2 FQGTGA. CDR3 size: 13 residues. V was trimmed by 1 base and J by 5 bases, leaving 8 bases between them. This chain's CDR3 is CASSLNHRETQYF. CDR3 bases: TGTGCCAGCAGCTTAAACCACCGGGAGACCCAGTACTTC.

The DNA of the CDR3 is TGTGCCAGCAGCTTAGCTGCCCCTCAGGCTAACTATGGCTACACCTTC. Translation: CASSLAAPQANYGYTF. The chain recombines TRBV7-9 with TRBJ1-2; D is uncertain. The germline V and J ends were trimmed by 0 bases and 0 bases, with 11 bases remaining between them. The CDR3 runs 16 residues. From germline, CDR1 is SEHNR and CDR2 FQNEAQ (reference sequence).

CDR3 nucleotide sequence: TGTGCCAGCAGCCTGGGACAGACTTACACCTTC. Its protein product is CASSLGQTYTF. This sequence joins TRBV25-1 and TRBJ1-2; the match to TRBD1 covers 7 bases. The CDR3 has 11 residues. V lost 6 bases to trimming and J lost 11 bases; unmatched junction nucleotides: 6. Looked up from germline, CDR1 is MGHDK and CDR2 is SYGVNS.

The DNA of the CDR3 is TGTGCCAGCTCTGTCGGGAACTATGGCTACACCTTC. Amino acid sequence: CASSVGNYGYTF. This rearrangement joins TRBV18 to TRBJ1-2; D uncertain. CDR3 length: 12 residues. The germline V and J ends were trimmed by 6 bases and 2 bases, with 7 bases remaining between them. Germline V gives CDR1 KGHSH, CDR2 LQKENI.

The V call is TRBV19, the J call TRBJ1-5; D possibly corresponds to TRBD1 (5 bases). This CDR3 is 15 amino acids long. Between the trimmed V and J ends, which lost 9 bases and 5 bases, there was a span of 20 bases. Germline V lookup: CDR1 LNHDA, CDR2 SQIVND (reference sequence). CDR3 DNA sequence: TGTGCCAGCCTGACATCTGGGGGGGTGGATCAGCCCCAGCATTTT. Residues: CASLTSGGVDQPQHF.

This chain connects TRBV9 to TRBJ2-5, with a tentative D call TRBD1 (6 bases). CDR3 length: 15 amino acids. Trimming left V 3 bases short and J 2 bases short, with 14 bases between. Germline lookup yields CDR1 SGDLS and CDR2 YYNGEE. In nucleotides, the CDR3 is TGTGCCAGCAGCGAGGGACAACGTCTACAAGAGACCCAGTACTTC. The encoded protein is CASSEGQRLQETQYF.

V gene TRBV6-6 combines with J gene TRBJ2-5, with 10 nucleotides matching TRBD2. Trimming at V came to 4 bases and at J to 3 bases, leaving 5 bases not matched to a gene. The CDR3 is 15 amino acids. The germline gives CDR1 MNHNY, CDR2 SVGAGI (reference sequence). The CDR3 DNA reads TGTGCCAGCAGTTCCAGCGGGAGGGCCAAAGAGACCCAGTACTTC. Encoded protein: CASSSSGRAKETQYF.

This clone was detected a few times. The chain combines TRBV6-5 with TRBJ1-1; TRBD1 matches at 7 bases. This CDR3 contains 12 residues. With 6 bases clipped from V and 7 bases from J, the junction kept 5 bases outside the gene matches. From germline, CDR1 is MNHEY and CDR2 SVGAGI. CDR3 sequence reads: CASSGDSLEAFF. DNA of the CDR3: TGTGCCAGCAGCGGGGACAGTCTTGAAGCTTTCTTT.

This clone has just one count. This chain joins TRBV2 and TRBJ1-5; TRBD1 matches at 7 bases. J gave up 1 base and V 3 bases, and 9 bases lay outside the gene matches. Germline loops: CDR1 SNHLY, CDR2 FYNNEI. This CDR3 has 17 amino acids. As DNA, the CDR3 is TGTGCCAGCAGTGAGGGAACAGGGGCGGGGAGCAATCAGCCCCAGCATTTT. Translated: CASSEGTGAGSNQPQHF.

This clone was observed a single time. The chain joins TRBV4-1 to TRBJ2-2, with 10 bases that match TRBD1. The germline CDR1 and CDR2 sequences are MGHRA and YSYEKL. The CDR3 length is 16 residues. V shed 3 bases, J shed 4 bases, and the junction held 5 bases outside the gene matches. CDR3 amino acids: CASSQTGTGVTGELFF. In DNA, the CDR3 is TGCGCCAGCAGCCAGACCGGGACAGGGGTCACCGGGGAGCTGTTTTTT.

The V call is TRBV27, the J call TRBJ2-1; 14 positions match TRBD2. This CDR3 comprises 16 residues. CDR1 MNHEY and CDR2 SMNVEV come from the germline V gene (reference sequence). Germline trimming cut 5 bases from V and 7 bases from J; bases unmatched to any gene: 7. The CDR3 sequence is CASSPPGLAGGNEQFF. CDR3 nucleotide sequence: TGTGCCAGCAGTCCGCCCGGACTAGCGGGAGGAAATGAGCAGTTCTTC.

The chain joins TRBV9 to TRBJ2-1, with 10 bases fitting TRBD2. Germline V gene sequence: CDR1 SGDLS, CDR2 YYNGEE. V trimming: 0 bases; J trimming: 1 base; junction bases outside the gene matches: 4. The CDR3 spans 17 residues. The CDR3 nucleotides are TGTGCCAGCAGCGTAGCTTTAGCGGGAGGATCCTACAATGAGCAGTTCTTC. It is translated as CASSVALAGGSYNEQFF.

In DNA, the CDR3 is TGCAGCGTTGAAGTCCTCAACACTGAAGCTTTCTTT. It codes for CSVEVLNTEAFF. The chain carries TRBV29-1 and TRBJ1-1; D is undetermined. The length of the CDR3 is 12 residues. The V end lost 1 base, the J end lost 2 bases, and 5 bases lay between the germline ends. Germline loops: CDR1 SQVTM, CDR2 ANQGSEA. Complete variable domain (other parts from reference TRBV29-1 and TRBJ1-1): SAVISQKPSRDICQRGTSLTIQCQVDSQVTMMFWYRQQPGQSLTLIATANQGSEATYESGFVIDKFPISRPNLTFSTLTVSNMSPEDSSIYLCSVEVLNTEAFFGQGTRLTVV.

This clone was counted a single time. The chain recombines TRBV27 with TRBJ1-2, with D perhaps matching TRBD1 (6 bases). CDR3 length: 13 residues. Germline V gives CDR1 MNHEY, CDR2 SMNVEV (reference sequence). V lost 6 bases and J 4 bases, leaving 12 bases between the germline ends. CDR3 in amino acids: CASSPSGAYGYTF. For the CDR3, the DNA is TGTGCCAGCAGCCCTTCAGGGGCCTATGGCTACACCTTC.

The chain uses TRBV7-6 and TRBJ1-3, with D uncertain. V lost 0 bases and J 0 bases, leaving 9 bases between the germline ends. Germline-derived CDR1 and CDR2 are SGHVS and FNYEAQ. There are 16 residues in the CDR3. CDR3 DNA: TGTGCCAGCAGCTTAGCCCAGCCTAGCTCTGGAAACACCATATATTTT. This translates into CASSLAQPSSGNTIYF.

The chain recombines TRBV10-2 with TRBJ2-3; D perhaps matches TRBD2 (6 bases). V lost 3 bases and J 9 bases, leaving 19 bases between the germline ends. The CDR3 has 15 residues. Germline assignment: CDR1 WSHSY and CDR2 SAAADI. The CDR3 bases are TGCGCCAGCAGTGAACTAGCATTCGACCACGGGACGCAGTATTTT. Protein: CASSELAFDHGTQYF.

V and J are TRBV30 and TRBJ2-1; 7 bases agree with TRBD1. This CDR3 comprises 15 residues. After removal of 8 bases from V and 4 bases from J, the junction contained 14 bases not matched to a gene. Germline V gene sequence: CDR1 GTSNPN, CDR2 SVGIG (reference sequence). CDR3: CARTVTGTAYNEQFF. The CDR3 DNA follows: TGTGCCCGGACAGTGACCGGGACAGCGTACAATGAGCAGTTCTTC.